This TCR beta chain originates from a study of technical replicates of blood from several donors (dated by TCRdb to between 2016 and 2019). For this clone: The specificity of this receptor is unknown. No base quality information exists; no much larger clone differs at one position.

There are 14 amino acids in the CDR3, from cysteine to phenylalanine inclusive. Only the CDR3 region is kept as DNA, spanning 42 bases read in frame from base 1. At the junction V is shortened by 5 bases and J by 0 bases, with 11 bases in between. The germline V gene gives CDR1 as SGHRS and CDR2 as YFSETQ. Library construction relied on the immunoSEQ multiplex PCR assay. This immuneACCESS table, as held by TCRdb, lists in-frame sequences with V and J called but not all clones. Of the missing ones, under half trace to an unresolved V gene in checked studies; the others have no known cause. This sample has around 76,000 clones in its table, and more than 85% of those were observed once. The leading ten clones occupy about 0.25% of the sample.

Sequenced sample: T cells isolated from PBMCs. The chain couples TRBV5-1 to TRBJ1-1; the D gene is possibly TRBD1, with 5 bases matching. This sequence was found in a human donor in good health. The CDR3 region has the sequence CASRQATVNTEAFF. In nucleotide form, the sequence is TGCGCCAGCAGGCAAGCGACAGTGAACACTGAAGCTTTCTTT.